This T cell receptor (beta chain) is from a study of T-cell reconstitution after alpha-beta-depleted transplantation in children. This clonotype was picked up many times. TCRbeta library construction was performed incorporating unique molecular identifiers. From the PCR reads, TCRdb called clonotypes with MiXCR, one entry per CDR3 protein. The sample records about 290,000 distinct CDR3 sequences, 10% being singletons. This CDR3 is built from 11 residues. V dropped 1 base and J dropped 4 bases, with 4 bases sitting between them. Germline loops: CDR1 SQVTM, CDR2 ANQGSEA. The chain has TRBV29-1 and TRBJ2-5; no clear D gene. The receptor's source is a boy in the first two years of life with acute myeloid leukemia, due to receive a stem cell transplant. This material consisted of PBMCs, taken before TCRalphabeta/CD19-depleted stem cell transplant. CDR3 coding DNA: TGCAGCGTTGAAGCGGGAGAGACCCAGTACTTC. This gives the protein CSVEAGETQYF.